The sequence of this T cell receptor (beta chain) was determined in a study of T-cell reconstitution after alpha-beta-depleted transplantation in children. This clonotype has only a few counts. Its antigen is not identified. The study's findings and limits: Some patients' high day-60 TCRbeta diversity was traced to surviving recipient T cells and thymic progenitors. A year post-transplant, T-cell counts and diversity derived mostly from newly produced T cells. Expanded clones from the graft, numbering several hundred, reportedly supplied alpha-beta T cells about two months after transplant.

It was with unique molecular identifiers that the TCRbeta library was prepared. TCRdb reanalysed the PCR reads using MiXCR and keeps one entry per CDR3 protein. The sample lists 450,000 to 550,000 distinct CDR3 sequences, around 10% seen once, with 12% to 15% in the top ten. This CDR3 comprises 15 residues. Per germline, CDR1 MNHEY and CDR2 SMNVEV (reference sequence). Trimming stripped 4 bases from V and 1 base from J, with 10 bases between. The chain couples TRBV27 to TRBJ1-4, with D perhaps matching TRBD1 (5 bases). Sequenced here: PBMCs, mostly from graft donor cells, sampled 180 days after TCRalphabeta/CD19-depleted stem cell transplant. This sequence was found in a female patient between 2 and 15 years old who had a stem cell transplant for aplastic anemia, so the T cells may come from the graft donor. CDR3 sequence (DNA): TGTGCCAGCAGTTCCCCCAGGGAAACTAATGAAAAACTGTTTTTT. Translated, it gives CASSSPRETNEKLFF.